This passage covers 25 T cell receptor beta chains from one sample sequenced in a study of cytomegalovirus exposure and HLA in healthy donors. Primers: 60 Vbeta forward and 13 Jbeta reverse. Using immunoSEQ multiplex PCR, the repertoire was profiled, and TCRdb retains in-frame clones only, with some absent. Seen here are roughly 250,000 clones, roughly 70% observed once, and the top ten hold 2% to 2.5%. Material for sequencing was PBMCs. The source is a female donor in good health and CMV-seronegative.

This rearrangement joins TRBV6-1 to TRBJ1-2; TRBD1 matches 8 bases. J lost 4 bases, V lost 7 bases, and 11 bases had no gene match. CDR1 is MNHNS and CDR2 is SASEGT in the germline V gene. The CDR3 is 15 residues long. The CDR3: CASTRGQGPIYGYTF. The CDR3, as DNA: TGTGCCAGCACTCGAGGACAGGGCCCGATCTATGGCTACACCTTC.

In this sample, this clone turned up once. The chain has TRBV9 and TRBJ1-1; 8 bases line up with TRBD1. This CDR3 region has 16 residues. With V trimmed by 3 bases and J by 6 bases, 13 bases remained unmatched. Germline-derived CDR1 and CDR2 are SGDLS and YYNGEE. The CDR3 DNA sequence: TGTGCCAGCAGCGGGACAGGGTCCGGTAATAGCGCTGAAGCTTTCTTT. It is translated as CASSGTGSGNSAEAFF.

This clone showed up just once. The V call is TRBV28, the J call TRBJ1-6, with 7 positions matching TRBD1. The germline V gene has CDR1 MDHEN and CDR2 SYDVKM. The V segment lost 6 bases and the J segment 9 bases; nucleotides outside the gene matches: 14. The CDR3 totals 16 residues. The CDR3 region is CASSRRKTGVGSPLHF. CDR3 nucleotide sequence: TGTGCCAGCAGCCGTCGGAAAACAGGGGTGGGTTCACCCCTCCACTTT.

This clone was observed a few times. The chain is built from TRBV7-9 and TRBJ1-3; 7 bases map to TRBD1. CDR1 and CDR2 from the germline V gene are SEHNR and FQNEAQ (reference sequence). Trimming took 5 bases from V and 8 from J; bases not matched to a gene: 15. This CDR3 spans 16 amino acids. The CDR3 is CASSTRQGIIGDTIYF. The CDR3 DNA follows: TGTGCCAGCAGCACGCGACAGGGAATTATAGGGGACACCATATATTTT.

This clone has just one count. The sample has other DNA sequences that encode this CDR3 too. The chain carries TRBV6-5 and TRBJ1-1; no reliable D call. CDR1 MNHEY and CDR2 SVGAGI come from the germline V gene. This CDR3 contains 12 residues. Trimming shortened V by 2 bases and J by 7 bases, and 8 bases separated the two germline ends. CDR3 bases: TGTGCCAGCAGTTACCGCGGTGGTGAAGCTTTCTTT. This translates into CASSYRGGEAFF.

This sequence joins TRBV2 and TRBJ2-7, with 10 bases aligning to TRBD1. Germline CDR1 is SNHLY and CDR2 is FYNNEI. The V gene end was trimmed by 7 bases and the J gene end by 9 bases; junction bases not matched to a gene: 12. This CDR3 region has 14 residues. The CDR3 loop is CASTPGQGIGLQYF. The CDR3 region has the DNA TGTGCCAGCACCCCGGGACAGGGGATAGGACTGCAGTACTTC.

Only a few counts were recorded for this clone. The chain joins TRBV6-5 to TRBJ2-5; 8 nucleotides align to TRBD1. Germline CDR1 MNHEY, CDR2 SVGAGI. The V gene end was trimmed by 8 bases and the J gene end by 4 bases; junction bases not matched to a gene: 6. This CDR3 is built from 13 residues. The CDR3 bases are TGTGCCAGCCGGGGACAGGTATTAGAGACCCAGTACTTC. Translating gives CASRGQVLETQYF.

The gene calls are TRBV27 and TRBJ2-1; 9 positions match TRBD2. Germline V lookup: CDR1 MNHEY, CDR2 SMNVEV (reference sequence). The junction had 4 bases not matched to a gene; V was cut back by 7 bases and J by 0 bases. The CDR3 length is 15 residues. CDR3 sequence reads: CASTISGSSYNEQFF. The CDR3 nucleotides read TGTGCCAGCACAATTAGCGGGAGCTCCTACAATGAGCAGTTCTTC.

V gene TRBV19 combines with J gene TRBJ2-1; TRBD2 might be the D (5 bases). Trimming cost V 7 bases and J 5 bases, with 15 bases left between them. CDR3 length equals 14 residues. Germline CDR1 and CDR2: LNHDA and SQIVND (reference sequence). DNA of the CDR3: TGTGCCAGTACCCCAACTAGTTTAAACAATGAGCAGTTCTTC. The encoded protein is CASTPTSLNNEQFF.

The chain recombines TRBV27 with TRBJ1-4; TRBD1 aligns across 7 bases. V was pared by 5 bases and J by 1 base, with 7 bases of the junction left unmatched. Looked up from germline, CDR1 is MNHEY and CDR2 is SMNVEV (reference sequence). The CDR3 contains 16 residues. The CDR3 region has the DNA TGTGCCAGCAGTACGGCCTGGGACAGAACTAATGAAAAACTGTTTTTT. It encodes CASSTAWDRTNEKLFF.

The CDR3 nucleotides are TGTGCCAGCAGCCAGGGGCAGGGTCCGGCGTACGAGCAGTACTTC. Amino acids: CASSQGQGPAYEQYF. The V gene is TRBV5-6, the J gene TRBJ2-7; tentative D call: TRBD1 (6 bases). There are 15 residues in the CDR3. The germline CDR1 and CDR2 sequences are SGHDT and YYEEEE. The V end was cut by 4 bases, the J end by 4 bases, with 18 bases between.

V usage is TRBV28 and J usage is TRBJ1-5; 7 bases are shared with TRBD1. There are 14 residues in the CDR3. Germline V gene sequence: CDR1 MDHEN, CDR2 SYDVKM. Germline trimming cut 3 bases from V and 5 bases from J; bases unmatched to any gene: 4. CDR3 amino acids: CASSFFGTDQPQHF. The CDR3 nucleotides read TGTGCCAGCAGTTTCTTCGGGACAGATCAGCCCCAGCATTTT.

V usage is TRBV11-3 and J usage is TRBJ2-7, with D tentatively TRBD1 (5 bases). The CDR3 has 12 residues. The germline V gene encodes CDR1 SGHNT and CDR2 YENEEA. Trimming removed 6 bases from V and 2 bases from J, with 8 bases in between. CDR3 bases: TGTGCCAGCAGGGGGCTAGCCTACGAGCAGTACTTC. Amino acids: CASRGLAYEQYF.

The chain recombines TRBV18 with TRBJ2-1, with TRBD1 matching over 10 bases. The CDR3 sequence is 16 residues long. With V trimmed by 3 bases and J by 4 bases, 6 bases remained unmatched. CDR1 and CDR2 (germline): KGHSH, LQKENI. The CDR3 sequence: CASSPILGQGYNEQFF. CDR3 DNA: TGTGCCAGCTCACCGATATTGGGACAGGGGTACAATGAGCAGTTCTTC.

The gene calls are TRBV28 and TRBJ1-2; 8 nucleotides line up with TRBD1. This CDR3 region has 17 residues. Germline CDR1 reads MDHEN; CDR2 reads SYDVKM. V was clipped by 4 bases and J by 5 bases; unmatched bases: 15. CDR3 sequence reads: CASSSQPQGAVGYGYTF. In DNA, the CDR3 is TGTGCCAGCAGTTCGCAACCCCAGGGGGCGGTTGGGTATGGCTACACCTTC.

This chain joins TRBV11-2 and TRBJ2-7; maybe TRBD1 (6 bases). Trimming took off 3 bases at V and 2 bases at J, with 11 bases between the two ends. Germline V gives CDR1 SGHAT, CDR2 FQNNGV. The CDR3 is 14 amino acids. The CDR3 DNA follows: TGTGCCAGCAGCTTTACAGGGATTACCTACGAGCAGTACTTC. Its translation is CASSFTGITYEQYF.

The chain joins TRBV9 to TRBJ2-2, with a possible D match to TRBD2 (6 bases). Per germline, CDR1 SGDLS and CDR2 YYNGEE. V was pared by 5 bases and J by 4 bases, with 12 bases between. CDR3 length: 14 amino acids. CDR3 amino acids: CASRTGLTTGELFF. For the CDR3, the DNA is TGTGCCAGCAGAACGGGACTTACCACCGGGGAGCTGTTTTTT.

The rearrangement uses TRBV30 and TRBJ2-3; 10 bases agree with TRBD2. V lost 5 bases and J lost 6; bases outside the gene matches: 2. The CDR3 spans 12 residues. Germline assignment: CDR1 GTSNPN and CDR2 SVGIG (reference sequence). The CDR3 is CAWLAGVDTQYF. CDR3 nucleotides: TGTGCCTGGCTAGCGGGAGTTGATACGCAGTATTTT.

This clone was detected only a few times. The chain links TRBV6-6 to TRBJ2-1; 7 bases are shared with TRBD2. Unmatched junction bases numbered 4, after V lost 6 bases and J lost 14 bases. This CDR3 comprises 10 residues. Per germline, CDR1 MNHNY and CDR2 SVGAGI (reference sequence). DNA for the CDR3: TGTGCCAGCAGCGAGGGGAGGGAGTTCTTC. This encodes CASSEGREFF.

This chain joins TRBV9 and TRBJ2-5, with 8 nucleotides matching TRBD2. This CDR3 contains 14 residues. Per germline, CDR1 SGDLS and CDR2 YYNGEE. The trim removed 3 bases at V and 7 bases at J, leaving 8 bases unmatched. The CDR3 protein is CASSAREGFGTQYF. DNA of the CDR3: TGTGCCAGCAGCGCCCGGGAGGGATTTGGGACCCAGTACTTC.

The rearrangement uses TRBV9 and TRBJ2-5; 8 positions match TRBD2. Looked up from germline, CDR1 is SGDLS and CDR2 is YYNGEE. The CDR3 totals 16 residues. J lost 1 base, V lost 0 bases, and 5 bases had no gene match. Written as DNA, the CDR3 is TGTGCCAGCAGCGTAGGGGTAGCGGGGATCCAAGAGACCCAGTACTTC. Its protein product is CASSVGVAGIQETQYF.

V usage is TRBV10-3 and J usage is TRBJ1-2; D is perhaps TRBD1 (5 bases). V was trimmed by 6 bases and J by 3 bases, leaving 17 bases between them. Germline CDR1 ENHRY, CDR2 SYGVKD. The CDR3 length is 15 residues. CDR3 DNA: TGTGCCATCAGAAGAGTTGACAGTCCCGACTATGGCTACACCTTC. It codes for CAIRRVDSPDYGYTF.

The chain links TRBV9 to TRBJ2-7; possible D gene TRBD2, 6 bases. Trimming took 4 bases from V and 0 from J, leaving 11 bases between them. Germline CDR1 and CDR2: SGDLS and YYNGEE. This CDR3 is built from 14 residues. The CDR3 bases are TGTGCCAGCAGCCCGGGGACTGCCTCCTACGAGCAGTACTTC. It translates to CASSPGTASYEQYF.

The rearrangement joins TRBV5-1 to TRBJ2-7; D is possibly TRBD1 (5 bases). From germline, CDR1 is SGHRS and CDR2 YFSETQ. This CDR3 contains 15 residues. With 0 bases removed from V and 2 bases from J, the gap between germline ends came to 12 bases. The CDR3 reads CASSLDRTPTYEQYF. Here the CDR3 DNA reads TGCGCCAGCAGCTTGGACCGGACACCGACCTACGAGCAGTACTTC.

The chain couples TRBV5-1 to TRBJ2-5, with 7 bases identical to TRBD1. With the DNA end fitting TRBJ2-7 better, the J assignment may be wrong. This CDR3 has 16 residues. CDR1 is SGHRS and CDR2 is YFSETQ in the germline V gene. The CDR3 DNA reads TGCGCCAGCAGTCGTTCCCAGGGACAGCCAACCTACGAGCAGTACTTC. Its protein is CASSRSQGQPTYEQYF.